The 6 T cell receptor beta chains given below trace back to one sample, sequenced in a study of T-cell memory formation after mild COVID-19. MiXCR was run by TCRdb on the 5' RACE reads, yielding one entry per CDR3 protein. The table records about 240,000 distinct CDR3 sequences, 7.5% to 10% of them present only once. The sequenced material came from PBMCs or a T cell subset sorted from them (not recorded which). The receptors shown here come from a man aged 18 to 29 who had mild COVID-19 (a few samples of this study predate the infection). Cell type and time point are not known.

The CDR3 nucleotides read TGTGCCAGCAGCCGTGGGACGGCGAACACTGAAGCTTTCTTT. It specifies CASSRGTANTEAFF. V usage is TRBV7-3 and J usage is TRBJ1-1; tentative D call: TRBD1 (5 bases). V was trimmed by 5 bases and J by 1 base, leaving 11 bases between them. From germline, CDR1 is SGHTA and CDR2 FQGTGA. CDR3 length equals 14 residues.

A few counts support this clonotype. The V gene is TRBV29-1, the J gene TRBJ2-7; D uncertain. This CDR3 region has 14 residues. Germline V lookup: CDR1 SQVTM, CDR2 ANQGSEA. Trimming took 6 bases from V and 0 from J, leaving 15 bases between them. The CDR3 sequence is CSVVDTRSSYEQYF. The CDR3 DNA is TGCAGCGTCGTTGACACCCGGAGCTCCTACGAGCAGTACTTC.

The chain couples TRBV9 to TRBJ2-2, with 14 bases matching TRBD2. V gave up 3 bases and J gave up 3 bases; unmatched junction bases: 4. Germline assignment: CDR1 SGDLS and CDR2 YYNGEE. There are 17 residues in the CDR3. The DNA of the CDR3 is TGTGCCAGCAGCGAGGGACTAGCGGGGGACGACACCGGGGAGCTGTTTTTT. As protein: CASSEGLAGDDTGELFF. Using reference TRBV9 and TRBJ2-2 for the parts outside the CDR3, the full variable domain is DSGVTQTPKHLITATGQRVTLRCSPRSGDLSVYWYQQSLDQGLQFLIQYYNGEERAKGNILERFSAQQFPDLHSELNLSSLELGDSALYFCASSEGLAGDDTGELFFGEGSRLTVL.

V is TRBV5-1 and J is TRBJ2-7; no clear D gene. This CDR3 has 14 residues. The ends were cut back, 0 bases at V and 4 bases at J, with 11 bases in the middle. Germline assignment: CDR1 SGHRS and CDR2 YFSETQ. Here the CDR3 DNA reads TGCGCCAGCAGCTTGGGGGCCAACAAGTACGAGCAGTACTTC. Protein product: CASSLGANKYEQYF.

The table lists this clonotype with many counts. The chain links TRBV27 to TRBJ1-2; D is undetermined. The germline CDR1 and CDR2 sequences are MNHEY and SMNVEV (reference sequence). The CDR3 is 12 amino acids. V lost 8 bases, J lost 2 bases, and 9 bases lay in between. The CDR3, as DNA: TGTGCCAGCTCGACGGGGAACTATGGCTACACCTTC. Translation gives CASSTGNYGYTF.

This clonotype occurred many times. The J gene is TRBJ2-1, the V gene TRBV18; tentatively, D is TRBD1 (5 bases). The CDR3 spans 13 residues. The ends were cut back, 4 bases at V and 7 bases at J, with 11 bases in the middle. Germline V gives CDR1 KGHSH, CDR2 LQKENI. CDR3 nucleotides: TGTGCCAGCTCACTGGACATGGGGAATGAGCAGTTCTTC. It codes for CASSLDMGNEQFF.